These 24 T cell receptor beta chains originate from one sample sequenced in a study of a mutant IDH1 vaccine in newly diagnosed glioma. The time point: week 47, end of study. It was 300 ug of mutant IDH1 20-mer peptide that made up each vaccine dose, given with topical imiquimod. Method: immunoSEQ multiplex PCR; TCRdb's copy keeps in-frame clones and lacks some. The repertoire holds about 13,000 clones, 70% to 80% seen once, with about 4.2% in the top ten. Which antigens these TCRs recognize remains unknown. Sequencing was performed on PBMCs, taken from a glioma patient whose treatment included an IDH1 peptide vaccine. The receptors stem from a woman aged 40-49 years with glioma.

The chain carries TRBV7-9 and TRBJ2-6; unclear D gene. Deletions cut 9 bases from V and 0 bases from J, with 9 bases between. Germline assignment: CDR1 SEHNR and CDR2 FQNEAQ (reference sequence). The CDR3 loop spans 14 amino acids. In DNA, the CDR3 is TGTGCCAGGGAACAGCTCTCTGGGGCCAACGTCCTGACTTTC. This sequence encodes CAREQLSGANVLTF.

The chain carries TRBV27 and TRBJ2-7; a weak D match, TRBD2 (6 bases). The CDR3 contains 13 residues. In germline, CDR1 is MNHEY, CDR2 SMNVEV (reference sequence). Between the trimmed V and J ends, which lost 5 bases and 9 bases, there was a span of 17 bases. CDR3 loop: CASSLSGARVQYF. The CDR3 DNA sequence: TGTGCCAGCAGTCTTAGCGGTGCTAGGGTGCAGTACTTC.

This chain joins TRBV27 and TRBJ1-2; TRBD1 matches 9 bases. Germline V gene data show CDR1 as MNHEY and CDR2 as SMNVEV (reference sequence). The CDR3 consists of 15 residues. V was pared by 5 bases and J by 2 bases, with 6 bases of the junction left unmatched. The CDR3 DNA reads TGTGCCAGCAGTCAAATCGGGACAGGGAACTATGGCTACACCTTC. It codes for CASSQIGTGNYGYTF.

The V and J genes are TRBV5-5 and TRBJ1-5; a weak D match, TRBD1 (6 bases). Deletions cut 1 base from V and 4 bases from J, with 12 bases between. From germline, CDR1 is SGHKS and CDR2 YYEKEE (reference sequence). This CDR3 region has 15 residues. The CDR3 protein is CASSLWSTGNQPQHF. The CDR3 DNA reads TGTGCCAGCAGCTTGTGGTCTACAGGGAATCAGCCCCAGCATTTT.

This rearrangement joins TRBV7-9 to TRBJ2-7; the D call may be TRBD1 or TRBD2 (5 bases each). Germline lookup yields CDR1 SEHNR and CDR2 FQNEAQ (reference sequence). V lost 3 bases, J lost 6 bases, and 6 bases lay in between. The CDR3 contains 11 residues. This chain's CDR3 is CASSLGPEQYF. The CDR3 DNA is TGTGCCAGCAGCTTGGGACCCGAGCAGTACTTC.

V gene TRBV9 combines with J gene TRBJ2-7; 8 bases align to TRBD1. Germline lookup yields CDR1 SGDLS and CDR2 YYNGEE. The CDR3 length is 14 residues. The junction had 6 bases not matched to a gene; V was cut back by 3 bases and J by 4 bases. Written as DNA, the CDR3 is TGTGCCAGCAGCGCCGGGACAGGCGTTTACGAGCAGTACTTC. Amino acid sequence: CASSAGTGVYEQYF. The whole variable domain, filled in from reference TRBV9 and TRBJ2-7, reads DSGVTQTPKHLITATGQRVTLRCSPRSGDLSVYWYQQSLDQGLQFLIQYYNGEERAKGNILERFSAQQFPDLHSELNLSSLELGDSALYFCASSAGTGVYEQYFGPGTRLTVT.

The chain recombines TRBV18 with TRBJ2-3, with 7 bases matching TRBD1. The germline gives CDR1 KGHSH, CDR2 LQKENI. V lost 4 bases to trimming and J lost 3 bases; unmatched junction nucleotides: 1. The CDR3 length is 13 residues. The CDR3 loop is CASSRDRTDTQYF. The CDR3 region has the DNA TGTGCCAGCTCACGGGACAGAACAGATACGCAGTATTTT.

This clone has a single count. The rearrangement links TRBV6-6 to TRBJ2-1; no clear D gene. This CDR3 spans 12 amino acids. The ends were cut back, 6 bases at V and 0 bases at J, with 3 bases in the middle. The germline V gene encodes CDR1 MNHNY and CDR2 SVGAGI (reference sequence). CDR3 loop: CASSRSYNEQFF. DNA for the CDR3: TGTGCCAGCAGCCGCTCCTACAATGAGCAGTTCTTC.

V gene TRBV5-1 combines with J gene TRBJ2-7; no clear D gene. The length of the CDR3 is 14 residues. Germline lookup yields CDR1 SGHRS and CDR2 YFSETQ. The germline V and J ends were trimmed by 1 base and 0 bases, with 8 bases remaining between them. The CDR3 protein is CASSLSYSSYEQYF. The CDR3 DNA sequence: TGCGCCAGCAGCTTGTCTTACAGCTCCTACGAGCAGTACTTC.

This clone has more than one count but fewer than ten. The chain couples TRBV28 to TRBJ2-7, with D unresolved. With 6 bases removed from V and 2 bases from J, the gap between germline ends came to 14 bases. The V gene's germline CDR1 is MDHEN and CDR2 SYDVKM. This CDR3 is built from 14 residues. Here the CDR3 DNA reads TGTGCCAGCAGCGGCGGACGGCCCCCCTACGAGCAGTACTTC. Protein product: CASSGGRPPYEQYF.

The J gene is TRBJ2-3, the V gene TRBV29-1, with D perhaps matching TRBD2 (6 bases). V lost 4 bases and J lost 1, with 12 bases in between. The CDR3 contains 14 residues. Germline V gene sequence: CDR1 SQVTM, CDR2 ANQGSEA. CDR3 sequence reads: CSVGEEVGTDTQYF. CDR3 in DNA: TGCAGCGTTGGGGAGGAGGTTGGCACAGATACGCAGTATTTT.

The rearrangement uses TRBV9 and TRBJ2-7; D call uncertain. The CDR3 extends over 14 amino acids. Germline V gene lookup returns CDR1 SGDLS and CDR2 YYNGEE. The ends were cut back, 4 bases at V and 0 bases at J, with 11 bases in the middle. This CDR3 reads CASSPTLSSYEQYF. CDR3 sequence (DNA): TGTGCCAGCAGCCCGACCTTAAGCTCCTACGAGCAGTACTTC.

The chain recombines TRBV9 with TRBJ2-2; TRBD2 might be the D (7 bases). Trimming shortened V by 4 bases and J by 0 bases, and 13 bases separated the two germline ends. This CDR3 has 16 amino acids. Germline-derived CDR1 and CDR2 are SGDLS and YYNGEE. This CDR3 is CASSWGGGSNTGELFF. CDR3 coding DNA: TGTGCCAGCAGCTGGGGCGGGGGCTCGAACACCGGGGAGCTGTTTTTT.

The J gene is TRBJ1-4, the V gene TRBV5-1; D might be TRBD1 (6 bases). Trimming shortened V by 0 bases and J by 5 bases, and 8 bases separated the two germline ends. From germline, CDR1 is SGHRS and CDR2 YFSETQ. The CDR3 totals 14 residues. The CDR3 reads CASSLDRVNEKLFF. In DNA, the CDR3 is TGCGCCAGCAGCTTGGACAGGGTCAATGAAAAACTGTTTTTT.

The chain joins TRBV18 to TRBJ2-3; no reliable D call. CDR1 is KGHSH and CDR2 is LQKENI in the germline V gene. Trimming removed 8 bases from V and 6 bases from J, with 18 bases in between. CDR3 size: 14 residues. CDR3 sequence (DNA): TGTGCCAGCACGCTTACACAACGAGAGGATACGCAGTATTTT. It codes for CASTLTQREDTQYF.

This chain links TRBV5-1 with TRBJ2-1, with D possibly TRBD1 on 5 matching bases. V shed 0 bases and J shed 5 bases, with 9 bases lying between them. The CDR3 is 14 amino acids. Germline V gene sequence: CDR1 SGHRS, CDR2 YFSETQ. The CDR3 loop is CASSLVTDNNEQFF. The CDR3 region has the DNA TGCGCCAGCAGCTTGGTGACAGATAACAATGAGCAGTTCTTC.

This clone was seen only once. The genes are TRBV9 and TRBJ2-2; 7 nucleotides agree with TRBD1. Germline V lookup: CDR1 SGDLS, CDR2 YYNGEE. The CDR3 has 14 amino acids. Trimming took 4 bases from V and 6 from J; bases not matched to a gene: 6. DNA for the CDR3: TGTGCCAGCAGCCCAGGGACAGCACCCGGGGAGCTGTTTTTT. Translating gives CASSPGTAPGELFF.

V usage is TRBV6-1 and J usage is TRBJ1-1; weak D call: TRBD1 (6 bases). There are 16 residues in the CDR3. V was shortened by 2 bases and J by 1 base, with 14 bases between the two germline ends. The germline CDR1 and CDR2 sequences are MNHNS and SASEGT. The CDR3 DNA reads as TGTGCCAGCAGTGAACACGCAGGGGCCGGGAACACTGAAGCTTTCTTT. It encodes CASSEHAGAGNTEAFF.

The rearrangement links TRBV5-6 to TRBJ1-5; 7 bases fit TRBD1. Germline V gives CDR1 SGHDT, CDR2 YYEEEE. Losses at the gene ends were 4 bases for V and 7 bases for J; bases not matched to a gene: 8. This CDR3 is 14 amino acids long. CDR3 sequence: CASSLSRGYQPQHF. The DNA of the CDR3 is TGTGCCAGCAGCCTGTCCAGGGGGTACCAGCCCCAGCATTTT.

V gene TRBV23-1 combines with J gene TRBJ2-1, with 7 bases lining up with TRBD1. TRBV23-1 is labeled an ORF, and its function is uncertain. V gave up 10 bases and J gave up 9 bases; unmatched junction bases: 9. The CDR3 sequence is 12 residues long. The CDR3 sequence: CATEGAKCEQFF. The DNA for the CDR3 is TGCGCCACCGAGGGGGCGAAATGTGAGCAGTTCTTC.

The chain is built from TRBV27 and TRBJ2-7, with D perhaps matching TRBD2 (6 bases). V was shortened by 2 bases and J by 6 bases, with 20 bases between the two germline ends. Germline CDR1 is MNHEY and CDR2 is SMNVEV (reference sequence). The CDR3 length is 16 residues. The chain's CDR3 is CASSLRPGTPSFEQYF. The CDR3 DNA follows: TGTGCCAGCAGTTTACGTCCCGGGACTCCCAGTTTCGAGCAGTACTTC.

CDR3 bases: TGTGCCAGCAGCGTTCGAGGGGGGATTGACATTCAGTACTTC. Its protein is CASSVRGGIDIQYF. The J gene is TRBJ2-4, the V gene TRBV5-4, with D possibly being TRBD1 or TRBD2 (6 bases each). Germline V gene sequence: CDR1 SGHNT, CDR2 YYREEE (reference sequence). The CDR3 is made up of 14 amino acids. Trimming removed 4 bases at V and 8 bases at J, with 16 bases between.

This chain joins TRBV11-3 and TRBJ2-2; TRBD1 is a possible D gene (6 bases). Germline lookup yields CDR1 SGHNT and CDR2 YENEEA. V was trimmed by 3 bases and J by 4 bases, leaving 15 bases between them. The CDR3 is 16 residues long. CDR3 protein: CASSLGSTGSTGELFF. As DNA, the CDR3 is TGTGCCAGCAGCTTGGGATCGACAGGCTCCACCGGGGAGCTGTTTTTT.

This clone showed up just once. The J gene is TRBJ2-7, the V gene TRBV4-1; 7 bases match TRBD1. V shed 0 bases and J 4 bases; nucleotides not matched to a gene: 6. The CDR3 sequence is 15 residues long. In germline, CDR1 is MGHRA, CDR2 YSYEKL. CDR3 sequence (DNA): TGCGCCAGCAGCCAAGATCAGGGACAGCTATACGAGCAGTACTTC. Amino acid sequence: CASSQDQGQLYEQYF.